The TCR beta chain described here comes from a study of OX40 agonist ivuxolimab in advanced cancers. Per the germline V gene, CDR1 is SGHTA and CDR2 is FQGTGA. V was cut by 5 bases and J by 6 bases, with 13 bases left in between. CDR3 length equals 13 residues. Only in-frame clones appear in the TCRdb table, and some are missing; sequencing was by immunoSEQ multiplex PCR. The data show more than 75,000 clones, around 80% seen once. The receptor comes from an adult with an advanced solid tumor such as melanoma, head and neck, liver or kidney cancer. The J gene is TRBJ2-5, the V gene TRBV7-3; D possibly matches TRBD1 or TRBD2 (5 bases each). Sequencing was performed on CD4+ or CD8+ T cells sorted from blood, taken in a trial of the OX40 agonist ivuxolimab. CDR3 amino acids: CASSPEVGQTQYF. Here the CDR3 DNA reads TGTGCCAGCAGCCCGGAGGTGGGGCAGACCCAGTACTTC.